Each of the 24 T cell receptor beta chains below was sequenced from the same sample in a study of glioma-infiltrating T cells. The iRepertoire nested amplicon-rescue multiplex PCR amplified TCR alpha and beta CDR3s from RNA. TCRdb itself ran the multiplex PCR reads through MiXCR, one entry per CDR3 protein. The table shows around 190,000 distinct CDR3 sequences, with around 45% occurring only once. Sequences were obtained from glioma tissue, nonneoplastic brain tissue, or PBMCs (not recorded which). The origin of the receptors is a human donor with low-grade glioma or glioblastoma, undergoing nonglioma brain surgery, or in good health (not recorded which).

As for this clonotype: Being one base from a much bigger clone, this may be a read error. This chain connects TRBV6-2 or TRBV6-3 to TRBJ2-7, with 7 bases identical to TRBD2. Trimming took 6 bases from V and 2 from J; bases not matched to a gene: 13. The germline V gene has CDR1 MNHEY and CDR2 SVGEGT. This CDR3 comprises 16 residues. The CDR3 reads CASSCTRGEGTYEQYF. The CDR3 nucleotides read TGTGCCAGCAGCTGCACCCGGGGGGAGGGGACCTACGAGCAGTACTTC.

The chain has TRBV12-3 or TRBV12-4 and TRBJ2-7; the match to TRBD2 covers 7 bases. The length of the CDR3 is 15 residues. V dropped 2 bases and J dropped 6; count of bases not matched to a gene: 10. CDR3 loop: CASSLFSSGIAEQYF. The CDR3 nucleotides read TGTGCCAGCAGTTTATTCTCCAGCGGGATTGCCGAGCAGTACTTC.

This clonotype was found many times. V is TRBV20-1 and J is TRBJ1-1, with 7 positions matching TRBD1. V shed 6 bases, J shed 11 bases, and the junction held 9 bases outside the gene matches. Germline CDR1 reads DFQATT; CDR2 reads SNEGSKA (reference sequence). The CDR3 is 11 amino acids. CDR3 DNA sequence: TGCAGTGCGTCCCGGGACAGTCAGGCTTTCTTT. It translates to CSASRDSQAFF.

The sample holds many counts of this clonotype. The chain employs TRBV6-1 and TRBJ2-1; TRBD2 matches at 7 bases. The CDR3 totals 13 residues. V was pared by 5 bases and J by 7 bases, with 5 bases of the junction left unmatched. Germline-derived CDR1 and CDR2 are MNHNS and SASEGT. The CDR3 DNA follows: TGTGCCAGCAGTCGAACCGGGGGGAATGAGCAGTTCTTC. This gives the protein CASSRTGGNEQFF.

This clonotype was seen a handful of times. This chain links TRBV2 with TRBJ1-1; D remains ambiguous. Germline loops: CDR1 SNHLY, CDR2 FYNNEI. The V end lost 4 bases, the J end lost 7 bases, and 7 bases lay between the germline ends. The CDR3 is 11 amino acids. The CDR3 loop is CASSGLREAFF. The CDR3 DNA sequence: TGTGCCAGCAGTGGGCTCCGTGAAGCTTTCTTT.

The V call is TRBV5-1, the J call TRBJ2-5; the D call may be TRBD1 or TRBD2 (5 bases each). Per germline, CDR1 SGHRS and CDR2 YFSETQ. This CDR3 contains 15 residues. V lost 0 bases to trimming and J lost 0 bases, with 9 bases between them. CDR3 coding DNA: TGCGCCAGCAGCTTGGCCGGGACGAACCAAGAGACCCAGTACTTC. The encoded protein is CASSLAGTNQETQYF.

This clonotype was counted ten times or more. This chain connects TRBV7-2 to TRBJ2-3; D is possibly TRBD2 (6 bases). With 1 base removed from V and 0 bases from J, the gap between germline ends came to 8 bases. In germline, CDR1 is SGHTA, CDR2 FQGNSA. The CDR3 covers 15 residues. Written as DNA, the CDR3 is TGTGCCAGCAGCTTAGGCAGCGGGAGCACAGATACGCAGTATTTT. Amino acids: CASSLGSGSTDTQYF.

The genes are TRBV5-1 and TRBJ2-1, with 8 bases fitting TRBD2. CDR1 is SGHRS and CDR2 is YFSETQ in the germline V gene. The V and J ends lost 3 bases and 6 bases, in that order; junction bases with no gene match: 8. The CDR3 runs 15 residues. The CDR3 here is CASSSLAGRVNEQFF. Written as DNA, the CDR3 is TGCGCCAGCAGCTCTTTAGCGGGAAGGGTCAATGAGCAGTTCTTC.

This clonotype is a singleton in its sample. This sequence may be a read error, since a much larger clone differs from it by one base. V and J are TRBV6-5 and TRBJ2-1; perhaps TRBD2 as D (7 bases). The CDR3 has 12 residues. CDR1 is MNHEY, CDR2 SVGAGI, per germline. Deletions cut 8 bases from V and 9 bases from J, with 14 bases between. The CDR3 nucleotides are TGTGCCAGCGGTACGGGGGGCGGTGAGCAGTTCTTC. Protein product: CASGTGGGEQFF.

This clonotype came up a few times. J is TRBJ2-3 and V is TRBV2; D is perhaps TRBD1 or TRBD2 (5 bases each). From germline, CDR1 is SNHLY and CDR2 FYNNEI. Trimming took off 2 bases at V and 3 bases at J, with 6 bases between the two ends. This CDR3 comprises 13 residues. The CDR3 nucleotides are TGTGCCAGCAGTGAATGGGGGACAGATACGCAGTATTTT. As protein: CASSEWGTDTQYF.

This clonotype appeared many times. CDR3 in DNA: TGTGCCAGCAGTTCGCCTGGGACTAGCGGGAGTTGGTACAATGAGCAGTTCTTC. This codes for CASSSPGTSGSWYNEQFF. This rearrangement joins TRBV28 to TRBJ2-1, with 14 bases matching TRBD2. With 4 bases clipped from V and 4 bases from J, the junction kept 9 bases outside the gene matches. This CDR3 is 18 amino acids long. Germline loops: CDR1 MDHEN, CDR2 SYDVKM. The whole variable domain, filled in from reference TRBV28 and TRBJ2-1, reads DVKVTQSSRYLVKRTGEKVFLECVQDMDHENMFWYRQDPGLGLRLIYFSYDVKMKEKGDIPEGYSVSREKKERFSLILESASTNQTSMYLCASSSPGTSGSWYNEQFFGPGTRLTVL.

The chain carries TRBV2 and TRBJ2-1; perhaps TRBD2 as D (5 bases). This CDR3 contains 12 residues. Trimming removed 6 bases at V and 5 bases at J, with 8 bases between. Germline CDR1 reads SNHLY; CDR2 reads FYNNEI. CDR3 loop: CASSGLNNEQFF. The DNA for the CDR3 is TGTGCCAGCAGCGGACTGAACAATGAGCAGTTCTTC.

A note on this clonotype: A much larger clonotype is one base distant, so this may be a read error. The chain couples TRBV4-2 to TRBJ1-2; unclear D gene. The CDR3 length is 12 residues. Germline assignment: CDR1 LGHNA and CDR2 YNFKEQ. Trimming took off 0 bases at V and 9 bases at J, with 8 bases between the two ends. CDR3 sequence: CASSQEYSCYTF. The CDR3, as DNA: TGTGCCAGCAGCCAAGAATATTCCTGCTACACCTTC.

This clonotype was observed once. This may stem from a read error, because a much larger clone lies one nucleotide away. The chain links TRBV7-6 to TRBJ1-1; D remains ambiguous. Germline CDR1 SGHVS, CDR2 FNYEAQ. This CDR3 contains 12 residues. CDR3 protein: CASSSGRTLASF. The DNA for the CDR3 is TGTGCCAGCAGCTCCGGACGGACCCTGGCTTCCTTT.

Notes on this clonotype: The germline gene is not matched at one end of the junction; a read error may be the cause. This chain uses TRBV20-1 with TRBJ2-3; D gene ambiguous. Germline CDR1 DFQATT, CDR2 SNEGSKA (reference sequence). The CDR3 consists of 13 residues. CDR3 nucleotides: TGCAGTGCTAGAGAAGATGGCACAGATAAGCAGTATTTT. Translation: CSAREDGTDKQYF.

With respect to this clonotype: This may arise from a read error, as a much more abundant clone is one base away. The chain combines TRBV20-1 with TRBJ2-3, with 7 bases that match TRBD2. CDR3 size: 16 residues. The germline CDR1 and CDR2 sequences are DFQATT and SNEGSKA (reference sequence). The chain's CDR3 is CSARGSGGSVTDTKYF. The DNA of the CDR3 is TGCAGTGCTAGAGGTTCTGGCGGGAGCGTCACAGATACGAAGTATTTT.

Concerning this clonotype itself: This may come from a read error, since a much larger clone is one base off. The rearrangement links TRBV20-1 to TRBJ1-6; 8 bases line up with TRBD1. J lost 10 bases, V lost 4 bases, and 9 bases had no gene match. Germline V gene data show CDR1 as DFQATT and CDR2 as SNEGSKA (reference sequence). The CDR3 length is 14 residues. In DNA form, the CDR3 reads TGCAGTGCTACGGATGGACAGGGAGGGTCACCCCTCCACTTT. Its protein product is CSATDGQGGSPLHF.

This clonotype has ten or more counts. V and J are TRBV7-9 and TRBJ2-5; D may be TRBD1 or TRBD2 (5 bases each). V dropped 1 base and J dropped 5 bases, with 8 bases sitting between them. CDR1 is SEHNR and CDR2 is FQNEAQ in the germline V gene (reference sequence). There are 13 residues in the CDR3. CDR3 in DNA: TGTGCCAGCAGCTTAGAAGGGGAGGAGACCCAGTACTTC. This sequence encodes CASSLEGEETQYF.

The table lists this clonotype with a count of one. A much larger clone differs from this one at a single base, so this may be a read error. The rearrangement joins TRBV6-2 or TRBV6-3 to TRBJ2-3; 8 nucleotides line up with TRBD2. Per germline, CDR1 MNHEY and CDR2 SVGEGT. This CDR3 contains 15 residues. As DNA, the CDR3 is TGTGCCGGGGGGGTTACTAGCGGAAGCAAAGATACGCAGTATTTT. Protein product: CAGGVTSGSKDTQYF.

The V and J genes are TRBV14 and TRBJ1-2; D not certain. The CDR3 length is 13 residues. Per the germline V gene, CDR1 is SGHDN and CDR2 is FVKESK. V lost 1 base, J lost 8 bases, and 11 bases lay in between. This CDR3 reads CASSQGPGNGYTF. The CDR3 DNA is TGTGCCAGCAGCCAAGGCCCGGGCAACGGCTACACCTTC.

This clonotype was counted many times. This rearrangement joins TRBV6-1 to TRBJ2-7; D not resolved. The germline gives CDR1 MNHNS, CDR2 SASEGT. Trimming left V 5 bases short and J 2 bases short, with 10 bases between. The CDR3 runs to 13 residues. The CDR3 nucleotides are TGTGCCAGCAGTTTAAGGGAAGCCTACGAGCAGTACTTC. The encoded protein is CASSLREAYEQYF.

As concerns this clonotype: Just one base apart from a much larger clone, this may be a read error. The CDR3 is CSGVHYQETQYF. In DNA, the CDR3 is TGCAGTGGCGTACACTATCAAGAGACCCAGTACTTC. The rearrangement joins TRBV20-1 to TRBJ2-5, with D uncertain. The CDR3 spans 12 residues. Trimming removed 7 bases from V and 2 bases from J, with 11 bases in between. The germline gives CDR1 DFQATT, CDR2 SNEGSKA (reference sequence).

A note on this clonotype: A much larger clone lies a single base off, so this may be a read error. The chain couples TRBV2 to TRBJ1-1; a possible D gene is TRBD1 (5 bases). Per germline, CDR1 SNHLY and CDR2 FYNNEI. The CDR3 length is 13 residues. This CDR3 reads CASAWDLNTEPFF. The CDR3 nucleotides read TGTGCCAGCGCCTGGGACCTCAACACTGAACCTTTCTTT.

The table lists this clonotype with many counts. The DNA of the CDR3 is TGTGCCAGCAGTTTACCAGGATCTTCAGAGACCCAGTACTTC. This encodes CASSLPGSSETQYF. The J gene is TRBJ2-5, the V gene TRBV28; no firm D call. Germline V gives CDR1 MDHEN, CDR2 SYDVKM. The CDR3 is 14 amino acids. Trimming shortened V by 2 bases and J by 4 bases, and 11 bases separated the two germline ends.